This TCR beta chain comes out of a study of cytomegalovirus exposure and HLA in healthy donors. Study results and limitations: V- and J-gene trimming in TCR beta was tied to a missense DCLRE1C variant by an analysis performed later.

On this clone: Its antigen remains unidentified.

CDR1 is LNHDA, CDR2 SQIVND, per germline (reference sequence). The CDR3 contains 15 residues. Trimming removed 3 bases from V and 2 bases from J; junction bases left unmatched: 3. Primers: 60 Vbeta forward and 13 Jbeta reverse. Per the authors' pipeline: Later work found 65 million to 85 million unique TCR beta chains, with approximately 12 million shared. The repertoire was sequenced with immunoSEQ multiplex PCR; TCRdb's copy has only in-frame clones and lacks some. The V and J calls and clone size are taken from that table; D and trimming were inferred from the DNA. The sample contains under 200,000 clones, around 65% of which appear only once.

J is TRBJ1-5 and V is TRBV19; TRBD1 agrees at 8 bases. This clonotype was sampled from a woman in her forties in good health and CMV-seropositive. The sample consisted of PBMCs. CDR3 DNA sequence: TGTGCCAGTAGTATCATACAGGGGGGCAATCAGCCCCAGCATTTT. It specifies CASSIIQGGNQPQHF.